The text below deals with one T cell receptor beta chain. Its antigen is still unknown. The data belong to a study of beta chain features in type 1 diabetes. Overall study findings and caveats: Relative to healthy donors, patients appeared to have naive, central memory and Treg TCRB repertoires that were more similar. For Type 1 diabetes patients, all four CD4+ subsets carried TCRB CDR3s that were moderately but significantly shorter. These data did not resolve whether HLA type affects TCRB rearrangement.

CDR3 length: 16 residues. The V segment lost 4 bases and the J segment 4 bases; nucleotides outside the gene matches: 9. CDR1 is MRHNA, CDR2 SNTAGT, per germline. Expressed TCRB transcripts were sequenced after all isolated RNA was converted to cDNA. The repertoire was sequenced with immunoSEQ multiplex PCR; TCRdb's copy has only in-frame clones and lacks some. This table holds about 24,000 clones, about 70% found once. Each of the CD4+ naive, central memory, regulatory and stem cell-like memory populations was sorted via CD45RO/CCR7/CD25/CD127/CD95/CD27. This clonotype was sampled from a woman aged 40 to 50 in good health. The chain has TRBV6-4 and TRBJ2-1; TRBD1 matches at 8 bases. The sample was Tregs from blood. The CDR3 sequence: CASSAQGAGRYNEQFF. The CDR3 nucleotides read TGTGCCAGCAGTGCCCAGGGGGCCGGCAGGTACAATGAGCAGTTCTTC.